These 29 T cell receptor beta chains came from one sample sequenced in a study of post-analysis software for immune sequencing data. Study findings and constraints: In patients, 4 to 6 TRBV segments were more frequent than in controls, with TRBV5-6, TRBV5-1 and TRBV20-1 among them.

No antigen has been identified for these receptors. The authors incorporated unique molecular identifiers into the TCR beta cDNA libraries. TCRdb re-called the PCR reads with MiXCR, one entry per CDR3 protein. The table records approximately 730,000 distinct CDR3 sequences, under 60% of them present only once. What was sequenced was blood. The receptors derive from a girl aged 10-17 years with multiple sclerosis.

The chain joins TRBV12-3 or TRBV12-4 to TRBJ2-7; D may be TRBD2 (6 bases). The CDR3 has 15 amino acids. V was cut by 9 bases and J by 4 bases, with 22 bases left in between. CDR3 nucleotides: TGTGCCAGGCCGAATGGGCGGAGGGGTCCTTACGAGCAGTACTTC. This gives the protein CARPNGRRGPYEQYF.

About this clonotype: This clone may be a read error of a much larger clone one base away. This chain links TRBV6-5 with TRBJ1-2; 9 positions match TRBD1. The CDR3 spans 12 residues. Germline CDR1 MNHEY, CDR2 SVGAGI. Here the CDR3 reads CASSHRGHGCTF. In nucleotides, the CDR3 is TGTGCCAGCAGTCACAGGGGGCATGGCTGCACCTTC.

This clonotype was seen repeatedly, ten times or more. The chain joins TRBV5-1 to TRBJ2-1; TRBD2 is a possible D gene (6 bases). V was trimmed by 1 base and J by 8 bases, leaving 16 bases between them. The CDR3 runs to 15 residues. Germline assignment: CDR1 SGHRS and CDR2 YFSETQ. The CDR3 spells CASSLTSRRGDEQFF. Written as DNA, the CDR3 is TGCGCCAGCAGCTTGACTAGCCGGAGAGGGGATGAGCAGTTCTTC.

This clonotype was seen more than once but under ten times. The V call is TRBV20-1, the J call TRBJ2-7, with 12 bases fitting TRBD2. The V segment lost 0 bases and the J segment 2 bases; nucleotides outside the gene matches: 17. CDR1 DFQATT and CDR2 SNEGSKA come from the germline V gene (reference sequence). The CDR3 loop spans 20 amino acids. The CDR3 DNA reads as TGCAGTGCTAGAGAGCTGGTGACAGACCAGACTAGCGGGAGCCCCTACGAGCAGTACTTC. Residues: CSARELVTDQTSGSPYEQYF.

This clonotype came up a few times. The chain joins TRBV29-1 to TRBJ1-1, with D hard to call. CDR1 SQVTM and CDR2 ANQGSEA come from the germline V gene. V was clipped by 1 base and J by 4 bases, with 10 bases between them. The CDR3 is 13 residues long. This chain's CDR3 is CSVEVGGFTEAFF. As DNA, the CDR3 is TGCAGCGTTGAAGTCGGAGGGTTCACTGAAGCTTTCTTT. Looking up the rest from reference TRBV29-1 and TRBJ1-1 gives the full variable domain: SAVISQKPSRDICQRGTSLTIQCQVDSQVTMMFWYRQQPGQSLTLIATANQGSEATYESGFVIDKFPISRPNLTFSTLTVSNMSPEDSSIYLCSVEVGGFTEAFFGQGTRLTVV.

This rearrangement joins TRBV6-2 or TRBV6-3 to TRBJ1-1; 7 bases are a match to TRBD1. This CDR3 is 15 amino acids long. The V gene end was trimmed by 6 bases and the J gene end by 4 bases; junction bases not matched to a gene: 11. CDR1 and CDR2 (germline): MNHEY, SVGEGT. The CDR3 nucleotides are TGTGCCAGCAGACGGGCAGGGGGGGTTGGCACTGAAGCTTTCTTT. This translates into CASRRAGGVGTEAFF.

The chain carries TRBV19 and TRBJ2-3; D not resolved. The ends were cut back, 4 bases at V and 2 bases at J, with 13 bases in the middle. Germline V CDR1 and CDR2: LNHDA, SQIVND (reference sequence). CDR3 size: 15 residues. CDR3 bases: TGTGCCAGTAGTACCTGGACGGCTCCCACAGATACGCAGTATTTT. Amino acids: CASSTWTAPTDTQYF.

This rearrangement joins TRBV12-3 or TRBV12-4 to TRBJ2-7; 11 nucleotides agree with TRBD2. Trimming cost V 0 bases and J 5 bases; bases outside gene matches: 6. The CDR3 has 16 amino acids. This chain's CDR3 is CASSLALTSGSDEQYF. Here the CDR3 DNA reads TGTGCCAGCAGTTTAGCGCTAACTAGCGGGAGTGACGAGCAGTACTTC.

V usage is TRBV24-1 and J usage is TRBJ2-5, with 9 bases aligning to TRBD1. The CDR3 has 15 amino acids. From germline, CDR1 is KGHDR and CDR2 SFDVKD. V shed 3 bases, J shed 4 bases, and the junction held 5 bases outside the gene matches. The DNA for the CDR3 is TGTGCCACCAGTGATCCGGGACAGGGTGGAGAGACCCAGTACTTC. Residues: CATSDPGQGGETQYF.

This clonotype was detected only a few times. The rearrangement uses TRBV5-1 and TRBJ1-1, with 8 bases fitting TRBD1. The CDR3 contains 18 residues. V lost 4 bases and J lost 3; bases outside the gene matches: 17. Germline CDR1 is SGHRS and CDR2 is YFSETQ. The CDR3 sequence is CASSQRQGSRSGHTEAFF. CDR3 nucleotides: TGCGCCAGCAGCCAGCGACAGGGGTCACGATCAGGGCACACTGAAGCTTTCTTT.

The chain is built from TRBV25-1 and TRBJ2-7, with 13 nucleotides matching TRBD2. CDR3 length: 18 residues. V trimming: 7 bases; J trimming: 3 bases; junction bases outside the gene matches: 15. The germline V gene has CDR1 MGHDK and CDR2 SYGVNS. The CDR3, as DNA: TGTGCCAGCATCTACCCCGGGACTAGCGGGAAAGGCTACTACGAGCAGTACTTC. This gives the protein CASIYPGTSGKGYYEQYF.

The CDR3 bases are TGCGCCAGCAGCTTGGTAACAGGGGGCTATTACAATGAGCAGTTCTTC. Amino acids: CASSLVTGGYYNEQFF. The chain couples TRBV5-1 to TRBJ2-1; 9 bases are a match to TRBD1. Unmatched junction bases numbered 5, after V lost 0 bases and J lost 4 bases. There are 16 residues in the CDR3. From germline, CDR1 is SGHRS and CDR2 YFSETQ.

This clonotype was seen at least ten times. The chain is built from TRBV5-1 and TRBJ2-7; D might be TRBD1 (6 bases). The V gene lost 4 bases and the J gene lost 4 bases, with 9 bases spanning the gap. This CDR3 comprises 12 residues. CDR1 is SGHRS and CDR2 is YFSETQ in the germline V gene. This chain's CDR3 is CASSVRGYEQYF. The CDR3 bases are TGCGCCAGCAGCGTCAGGGGTTACGAGCAGTACTTC. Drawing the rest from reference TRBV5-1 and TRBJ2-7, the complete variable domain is KAGVTQTPRYLIKTRGQQVTLSCSPISGHRSVSWYQQTPGQGLQFLFEYFSETQRNKGNFPGRFSGRQFSNSRSEMNVSTLELGDSALYLCASSVRGYEQYFGPGTRLTVT.

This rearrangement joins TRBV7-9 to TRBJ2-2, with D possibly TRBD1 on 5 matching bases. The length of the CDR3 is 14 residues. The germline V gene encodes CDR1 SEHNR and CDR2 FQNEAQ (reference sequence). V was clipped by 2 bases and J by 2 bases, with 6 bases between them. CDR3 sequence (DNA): TGTGCCAGCAGCTTACAGGGAAACACCGGGGAGCTGTTTTTT. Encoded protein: CASSLQGNTGELFF.

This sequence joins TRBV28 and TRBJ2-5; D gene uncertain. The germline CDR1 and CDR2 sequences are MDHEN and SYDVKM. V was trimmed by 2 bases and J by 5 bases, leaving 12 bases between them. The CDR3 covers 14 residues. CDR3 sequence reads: CASSLARVGETQYF. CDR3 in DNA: TGTGCCAGCAGTTTAGCTCGGGTGGGGGAGACCCAGTACTTC.

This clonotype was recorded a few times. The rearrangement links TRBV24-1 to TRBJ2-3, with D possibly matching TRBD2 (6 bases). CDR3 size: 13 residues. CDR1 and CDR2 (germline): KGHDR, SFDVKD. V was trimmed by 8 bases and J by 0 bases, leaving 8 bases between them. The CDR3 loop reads CATTSASTDTQYF. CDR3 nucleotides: TGTGCCACCACTAGCGCTAGCACAGATACGCAGTATTTT.

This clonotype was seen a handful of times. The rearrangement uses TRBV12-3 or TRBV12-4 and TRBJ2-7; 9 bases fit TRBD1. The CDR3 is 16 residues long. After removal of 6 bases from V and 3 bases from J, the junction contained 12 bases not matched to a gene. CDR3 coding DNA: TGTGCCAGCAGCACGCATTGGACAGGGGCCGGCTACGAGCAGTACTTC. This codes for CASSTHWTGAGYEQYF.

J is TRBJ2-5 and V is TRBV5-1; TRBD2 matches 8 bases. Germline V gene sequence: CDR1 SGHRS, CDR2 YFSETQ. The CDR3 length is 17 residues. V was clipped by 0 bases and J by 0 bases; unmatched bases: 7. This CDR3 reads CASSLVGLGGNQETQYF. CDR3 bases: TGCGCCAGCAGCTTGGTGGGACTAGGAGGCAACCAAGAGACCCAGTACTTC.

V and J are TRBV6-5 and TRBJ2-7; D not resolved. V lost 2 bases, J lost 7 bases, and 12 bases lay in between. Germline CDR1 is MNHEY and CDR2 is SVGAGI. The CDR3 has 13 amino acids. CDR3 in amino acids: CASSYGVNNEQYF. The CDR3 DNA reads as TGTGCCAGCAGTTACGGGGTCAACAATGAGCAGTACTTC.

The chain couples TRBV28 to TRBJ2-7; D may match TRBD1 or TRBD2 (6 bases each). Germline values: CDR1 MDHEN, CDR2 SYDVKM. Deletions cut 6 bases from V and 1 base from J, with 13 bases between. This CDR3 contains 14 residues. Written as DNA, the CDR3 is TGTGCCAGCAGGGGGGCGGGAAGATCCTACGAGCAGTACTTC. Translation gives CASRGAGRSYEQYF.

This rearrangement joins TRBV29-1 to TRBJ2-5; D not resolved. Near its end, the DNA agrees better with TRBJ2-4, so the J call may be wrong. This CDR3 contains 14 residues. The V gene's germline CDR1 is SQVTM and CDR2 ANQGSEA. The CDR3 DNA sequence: TGCAGCGTTGCCCCCAGTAGGGTACTGGACATTCAGTACTTC. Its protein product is CSVAPSRVLDIQYF.

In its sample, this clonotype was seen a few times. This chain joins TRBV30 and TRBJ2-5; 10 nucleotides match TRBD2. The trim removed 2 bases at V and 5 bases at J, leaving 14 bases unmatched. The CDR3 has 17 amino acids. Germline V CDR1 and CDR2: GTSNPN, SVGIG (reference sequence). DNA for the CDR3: TGTGCCTGGAGTATCGGGGCTCTAGCGGGAGACGGGGAGACCCAGTACTTC. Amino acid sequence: CAWSIGALAGDGETQYF.

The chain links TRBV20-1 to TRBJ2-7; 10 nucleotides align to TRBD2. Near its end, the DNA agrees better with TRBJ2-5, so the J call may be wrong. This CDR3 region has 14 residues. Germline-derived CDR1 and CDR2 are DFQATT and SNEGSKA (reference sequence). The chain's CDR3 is CSASRLAGAETQYF. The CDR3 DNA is TGCAGTGCTAGTCGGCTAGCGGGAGCGGAGACCCAGTACTTC.

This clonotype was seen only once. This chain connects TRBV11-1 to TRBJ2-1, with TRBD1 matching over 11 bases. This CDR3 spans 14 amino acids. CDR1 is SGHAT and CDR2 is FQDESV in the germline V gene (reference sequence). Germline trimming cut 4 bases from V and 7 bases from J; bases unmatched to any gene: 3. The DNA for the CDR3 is TGTGCCAGCAGCTGGGGGACAGGGGGGAATGAGCAGTTCTTC. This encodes CASSWGTGGNEQFF.

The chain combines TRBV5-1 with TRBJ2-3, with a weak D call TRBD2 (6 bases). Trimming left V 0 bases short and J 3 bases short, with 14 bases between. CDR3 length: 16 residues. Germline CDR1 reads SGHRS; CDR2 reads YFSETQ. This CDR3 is CASSLDSSVRTDTQYF. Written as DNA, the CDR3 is TGCGCCAGCAGCTTGGATTCTAGCGTCAGAACAGATACGCAGTATTTT.

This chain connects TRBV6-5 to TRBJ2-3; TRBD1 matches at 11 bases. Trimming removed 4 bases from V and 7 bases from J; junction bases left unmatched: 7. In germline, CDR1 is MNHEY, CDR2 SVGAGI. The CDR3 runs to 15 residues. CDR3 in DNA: TGTGCCAGCAGTTTCCAGGGACAGGGGGAAAATACGCAGTATTTT. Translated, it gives CASSFQGQGENTQYF.

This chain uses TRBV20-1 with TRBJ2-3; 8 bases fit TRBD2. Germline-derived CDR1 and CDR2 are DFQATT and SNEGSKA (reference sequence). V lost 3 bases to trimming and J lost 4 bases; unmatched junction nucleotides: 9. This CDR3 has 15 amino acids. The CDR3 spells CSASQRERVPDTQYF. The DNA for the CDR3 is TGCAGTGCTAGTCAGCGGGAGCGGGTCCCAGATACGCAGTATTTT.

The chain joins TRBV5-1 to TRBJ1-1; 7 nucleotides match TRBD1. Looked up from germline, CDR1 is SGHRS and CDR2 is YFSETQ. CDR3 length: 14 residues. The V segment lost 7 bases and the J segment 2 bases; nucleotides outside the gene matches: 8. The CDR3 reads CASGRDRLNTEAFF. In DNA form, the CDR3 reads TGCGCCAGCGGCCGGGACAGACTTAACACTGAAGCTTTCTTT.

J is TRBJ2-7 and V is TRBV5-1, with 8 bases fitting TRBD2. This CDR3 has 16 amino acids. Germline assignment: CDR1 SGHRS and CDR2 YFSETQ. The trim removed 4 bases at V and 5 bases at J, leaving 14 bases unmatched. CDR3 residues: CASSSPSGPNPHEQYF. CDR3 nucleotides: TGCGCCAGCAGCAGCCCTAGCGGGCCTAACCCCCACGAGCAGTACTTC. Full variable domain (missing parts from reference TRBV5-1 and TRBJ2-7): KAGVTQTPRYLIKTRGQQVTLSCSPISGHRSVSWYQQTPGQGLQFLFEYFSETQRNKGNFPGRFSGRQFSNSRSEMNVSTLELGDSALYLCASSSPSGPNPHEQYFGPGTRLTVT.